A few counts support the clone carrying this TCR beta chain. The antigen is unknown. Purities over 98% were achieved in all sorted populations. This sample was taken from a study of beta chain features in type 1 diabetes. Findings of the study overall: When Type 1 diabetes patients were examined, their TCRB CDR3s proved moderately but significantly shorter in all four CD4+ subsets.

The study reverse transcribed the entire isolated RNA, so it sequenced expressed TCRB transcripts. Sequencing was performed with immunoSEQ multiplex PCR; in TCRdb, only in-frame clones are kept and a portion is missing. The sample lists 100,000 to 150,000 clones; approximately 15% were seen once. Trimming took 5 bases from V and 6 from J, leaving 14 bases between them. CDR1 and CDR2 from the germline V gene are SGHAT and FQDESV (reference sequence). This CDR3 contains 14 residues. Sequenced material: central memory CD4+ T cells from blood. J is TRBJ2-4 and V is TRBV11-1, with TRBD1 as a possible D gene (6 bases). This TCR derives from a man younger than 35 with type 1 diabetes. In DNA form, the CDR3 reads TGTGCCAGCAGCAAAGCCAAAGGGGGAAACATTCAGTACTTC. As protein: CASSKAKGGNIQYF.